Presented here are 6 T cell receptor beta chains from one specimen sequenced in a study of cytomegalovirus exposure and HLA in healthy donors. PCR amplification relied on 60 Vbeta primers (plus 13 Jbeta primers). Some clones are missing from TCRdb's copy, which holds only in-frame ones; the method was immunoSEQ multiplex PCR. The table lists about 64,000 clones, roughly 73% of them singletons, with about 4.8% in the top ten. Material: PBMCs. The source is a male donor in good health and CMV-seropositive.

This clone was picked up one time. The chain links TRBV6-6 to TRBJ2-2; 11 bases map to TRBD1. V was pared by 2 bases and J by 7 bases, with 3 bases of the junction left unmatched. Germline-derived CDR1 and CDR2 are MNHNY and SVGAGI (reference sequence). The CDR3 sequence is 15 residues long. CDR3 loop: CASSYVGQGVGELFF. CDR3 DNA sequence: TGTGCCAGCAGTTACGTGGGACAGGGGGTCGGGGAGCTGTTTTTT.

This rearrangement joins TRBV19 to TRBJ1-5; possible D gene TRBD1, 5 bases. Germline CDR1 LNHDA, CDR2 SQIVND (reference sequence). V lost 9 bases, J lost 2 bases, and 17 bases lay in between. The CDR3 totals 15 residues. CDR3 residues: CASTEAGRGNQPQHF. The CDR3 coding sequence is TGTGCCAGCACCGAAGCTGGCAGGGGCAATCAGCCCCAGCATTTT.

The chain couples TRBV5-1 to TRBJ2-1; 14 nucleotides agree with TRBD2. V lost 0 bases and J lost 0; bases outside the gene matches: 11. Looked up from germline, CDR1 is SGHRS and CDR2 is YFSETQ. There are 21 residues in the CDR3. DNA for the CDR3: TGCGCCAGCAGCTTGGCCGCTGGACTAGCGGGGGGCCGGAGCTCCTACAATGAGCAGTTCTTC. Amino acids: CASSLAAGLAGGRSSYNEQFF.

The genes are TRBV28 and TRBJ1-4; D remains unclear. CDR1 and CDR2 from the germline V gene are MDHEN and SYDVKM. The length of the CDR3 is 13 residues. V was cut by 2 bases and J by 5 bases, with 6 bases left in between. The CDR3 DNA is TGTGCCAGCAGTTTAGCAGGCAATGAAAAACTGTTTTTT. Translation gives CASSLAGNEKLFF.

The chain joins TRBV19 to TRBJ1-6, with D perhaps TRBD1 (5 bases). Germline V gene lookup returns CDR1 LNHDA and CDR2 SQIVND (reference sequence). Trimming left V 3 bases short and J 7 bases short, with 10 bases between. This CDR3 spans 14 amino acids. The CDR3: CASSIRTFNSPLHF. The CDR3 DNA reads TGTGCCAGTAGTATCAGGACATTCAATTCACCCCTCCACTTT.

The CDR3 DNA reads as TGTGCCAGCTCACCCGGGACAAACCCCAAACCTGAAGCTTTCTTT. The encoded protein is CASSPGTNPKPEAFF. J is TRBJ1-1 and V is TRBV18; D is perhaps TRBD1 (6 bases). Trimming removed 3 bases at V and 6 bases at J, with 17 bases between. CDR1 KGHSH and CDR2 LQKENI come from the germline V gene. This CDR3 has 15 amino acids.